The present entry profiles one TCR beta chain with its context. Its antigen remains unknown. The sample is drawn from a study of STAT5B mutations in CD4+ large granular lymphocyte leukemia. CD4+ T-LGLL patients came from Padova, Helsinki and Shinshu hematology units. Clones were read by immunoSEQ multiplex PCR, and TCRdb kept only the in-frame ones, dropping some. The sample contains approximately 4,900 clones, almost 90% of which appear only once. Study results and caveats: Higher CD4+ than CD8+ T-LGLL clonality might reflect small sample size.

CDR1 is MRHNA, CDR2 SNTAGT, per germline. This CDR3 is 15 amino acids long. J was trimmed by 4 bases and V by 6 bases; bases with no gene match: 5. Specimen: PBMCs. The sequence derives from a man in his forties or fifties with CD4+ T-cell large granular lymphocyte leukemia. The chain is built from TRBV6-4 and TRBJ2-1, with TRBD2 identical over 11 bases. The CDR3 sequence is CASSALAGGYNEQFF. CDR3 nucleotides: TGTGCCAGCAGCGCGCTAGCGGGGGGTTACAATGAGCAGTTCTTC.